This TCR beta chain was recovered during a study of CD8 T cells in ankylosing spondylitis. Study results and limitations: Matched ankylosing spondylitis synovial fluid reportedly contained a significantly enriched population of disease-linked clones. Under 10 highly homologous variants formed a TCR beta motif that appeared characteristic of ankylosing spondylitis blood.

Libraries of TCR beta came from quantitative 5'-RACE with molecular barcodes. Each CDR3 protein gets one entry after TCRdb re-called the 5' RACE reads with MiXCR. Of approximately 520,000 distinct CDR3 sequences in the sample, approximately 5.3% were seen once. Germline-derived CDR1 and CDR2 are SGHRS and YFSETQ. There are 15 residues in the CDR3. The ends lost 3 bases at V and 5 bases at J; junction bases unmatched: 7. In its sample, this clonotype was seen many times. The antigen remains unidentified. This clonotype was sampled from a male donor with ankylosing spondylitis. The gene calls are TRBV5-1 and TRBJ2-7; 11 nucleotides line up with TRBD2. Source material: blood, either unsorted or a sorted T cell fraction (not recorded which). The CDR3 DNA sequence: TGCGCCAGCAGCTGGAAACCGGGACTAGCGGACGAGCAGTACTTC. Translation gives CASSWKPGLADEQYF.